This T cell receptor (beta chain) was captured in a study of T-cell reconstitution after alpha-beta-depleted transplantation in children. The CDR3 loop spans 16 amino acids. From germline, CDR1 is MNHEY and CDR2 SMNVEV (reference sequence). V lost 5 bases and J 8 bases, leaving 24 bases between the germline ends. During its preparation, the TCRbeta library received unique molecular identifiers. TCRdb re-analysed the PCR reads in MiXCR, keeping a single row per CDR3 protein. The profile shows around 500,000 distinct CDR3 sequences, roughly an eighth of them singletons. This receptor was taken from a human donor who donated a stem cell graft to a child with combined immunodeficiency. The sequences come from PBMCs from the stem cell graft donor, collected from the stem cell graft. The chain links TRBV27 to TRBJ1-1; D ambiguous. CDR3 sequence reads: CASSLTWTGTQIEAFF. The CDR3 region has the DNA TGTGCCAGCAGTCTCACTTGGACGGGAACTCAAATCGAAGCTTTCTTT.